This T cell receptor (beta chain) was identified in a study of T cells in Graves' hyperthyroidism and ophthalmopathy. In the study overall: Peripheral blood was drawn at first diagnosis, prior to all treatment.

Together with thyroid ultrasound, orbital computed tomography, serum thyroxine and TRAb, clinical symptoms were used for diagnoses. PBMCs were collected from a 10 ml volume of fresh peripheral blood. The germline V gene encodes CDR1 LNHDA and CDR2 SQIVND (reference sequence). V was cut by 6 bases and J by 4 bases, with 16 bases left in between. The CDR3 contains 15 residues. A few counts support this clonotype. Amplified TCR beta CDR3 regions derived from RNA transcripts. HTBI primers were employed in a first-round RT-PCR of the TCR CDR3. One entry per CDR3 protein, called by TCRdb with MiXCR from the multiplex PCR reads. The sample consists of around 600,000 distinct CDR3 sequences, approximately 15% of them appearing once.

The chain joins TRBV19 to TRBJ2-1; a possible D gene is TRBD2 (6 bases). The TCR comes from a woman aged 18-35 years with Graves' ophthalmopathy. The sequencing input was blood. Written as DNA, the CDR3 is TGTGCCAGTAGCCCCGCGGCGGGAAGTTACAATGAGCAGTTCTTC. It is translated as CASSPAAGSYNEQFF.